These T cell receptor beta chains were read from a single sample in a study of cytomegalovirus exposure and HLA in healthy donors. TCRdb's table, derived via immunoSEQ multiplex PCR, lists solely in-frame clones and lacks some. In total, the table holds over 55,000 clones. Sequencing was carried out using PBMCs. Receptors were obtained from a boy aged 5-17 years in good health and CMV-seronegative. The conserved cysteine and the conserved F or W are not part of the CDR3 here. Fields, in order: V gene, J gene, D gene, CDR3 protein. A D gene is named only where the DNA matches it firmly.

v_call: TRBV9
j_call: TRBJ1-3
d_call: .
cdr3_aa: ASSPRVPNSGNTIY

v_call: TRBV2
j_call: TRBJ2-4
d_call: .
cdr3_aa: ASSEAQSLAKNIQY

v_call: TRBV19
j_call: TRBJ1-6
d_call: .
cdr3_aa: ASSIDGAAGSPLH

v_call: TRBV7-3
j_call: TRBJ1-2
d_call: TRBD1
cdr3_aa: ASSQGGRYYGYT

v_call: TRBV7-3
j_call: TRBJ2-5
d_call: .
cdr3_aa: ASSGRGGNEETQY

v_call: TRBV18
j_call: TRBJ2-2
d_call: TRBD2
cdr3_aa: ASSPRGLAGGSGELF

v_call: TRBV7-3
j_call: TRBJ2-1
d_call: TRBD1
cdr3_aa: ASSSWTGGVNEQF

v_call: TRBV5-6
j_call: TRBJ1-4
d_call: TRBD1
cdr3_aa: ASSVLGQTATNEKLF

v_call: TRBV6-5
j_call: TRBJ1-1
d_call: .
cdr3_aa: ASRPPGGTEAF

v_call: TRBV19
j_call: TRBJ1-5
d_call: .
cdr3_aa: ASRRILGLNPKPQH

v_call: TRBV5-1
j_call: TRBJ2-7
d_call: TRBD2
cdr3_aa: ASSLERGGYEQY

v_call: TRBV19
j_call: TRBJ1-5
d_call: .
cdr3_aa: ASTVAGLGQPQH

v_call: TRBV6-5
j_call: TRBJ1-6
d_call: .
cdr3_aa: ASSRSGVNNSPLH

v_call: TRBV7-3
j_call: TRBJ2-7
d_call: TRBD1
cdr3_aa: ASSLTPGQGYEQY

v_call: TRBV19
j_call: TRBJ2-5
d_call: TRBD1
cdr3_aa: ASSIGQGQETQY

v_call: TRBV27
j_call: TRBJ1-5
d_call: TRBD1
cdr3_aa: ASSTGQVHSNQPQH

v_call: TRBV19
j_call: TRBJ1-4
d_call: .
cdr3_aa: ASIDAGGTNEKLF

v_call: TRBV4-3
j_call: TRBJ2-4
d_call: TRBD2
cdr3_aa: ASSQEPREVYIQY

v_call: TRBV29-1
j_call: TRBJ2-2
d_call: TRBD1
cdr3_aa: SVVRQGRTGELF

v_call: TRBV6-5
j_call: TRBJ1-5
d_call: TRBD1
cdr3_aa: ASSNDRGNQPQH

v_call: TRBV30
j_call: TRBJ2-3
d_call: TRBD2
cdr3_aa: AWSTHSGITDTQY

v_call: TRBV2
j_call: TRBJ1-1
d_call: TRBD1
cdr3_aa: ASRDRGQIKGTEAF

v_call: TRBV2
j_call: TRBJ1-2
d_call: .
cdr3_aa: ASSAPGLNNYGYT

v_call: TRBV19
j_call: TRBJ1-2
d_call: TRBD1
cdr3_aa: ASSDRVYGYT

v_call: TRBV27
j_call: TRBJ2-1
d_call: .
cdr3_aa: ASRRDSYNEQF

v_call: TRBV9
j_call: TRBJ1-5
d_call: .
cdr3_aa: ASSVSGDRNQPQH

v_call: TRBV18
j_call: TRBJ1-1
d_call: .
cdr3_aa: ASSLRGILNTEAF

v_call: TRBV6-4
j_call: TRBJ1-1
d_call: TRBD1
cdr3_aa: ASSDPRDRDVTEAF

v_call: TRBV18
j_call: TRBJ1-6
d_call: TRBD1
cdr3_aa: ASSPDRDNSPLH

v_call: TRBV10-3
j_call: TRBJ1-1
d_call: .
cdr3_aa: AISESNGGNTEAF

v_call: TRBV25-1
j_call: TRBJ1-1
d_call: .
cdr3_aa: ASSGGRGATEAF

v_call: TRBV2
j_call: TRBJ1-4
d_call: .
cdr3_aa: SGKATNEKLF

v_call: TRBV6-5
j_call: TRBJ1-2
d_call: .
cdr3_aa: ASRIVGGAPFGYT

v_call: TRBV5-1
j_call: TRBJ1-1
d_call: .
cdr3_aa: ASSLAGKTEAF

v_call: TRBV7-3
j_call: TRBJ2-7
d_call: .
cdr3_aa: ASSFSAQGVDEQY

v_call: TRBV7-2
j_call: TRBJ2-3
d_call: TRBD2
cdr3_aa: ASRPPGVGAGPDTQY

v_call: TRBV27
j_call: TRBJ1-2
d_call: .
cdr3_aa: ASSLNRLAGYGYT

v_call: TRBV5-6
j_call: TRBJ1-5
d_call: TRBD1
cdr3_aa: ASSWNRGGYSNQPQH

v_call: TRBV7-2
j_call: TRBJ2-3
d_call: TRBD2
cdr3_aa: ASSLVGGNTDTQY

v_call: TRBV7-3
j_call: TRBJ1-1
d_call: .
cdr3_aa: ASSLIGTSDGEAF

v_call: TRBV5-6
j_call: TRBJ2-7
d_call: TRBD1
cdr3_aa: ASGAGTGFDEQY

v_call: TRBV9
j_call: TRBJ2-1
d_call: .
cdr3_aa: ASSAQGNSYNEQF

v_call: TRBV7-3
j_call: TRBJ2-7
d_call: .
cdr3_aa: ASSLVFGVEQY

v_call: TRBV28
j_call: TRBJ1-5
d_call: .
cdr3_aa: ASTSDGRGGNQPQH

v_call: TRBV5-4
j_call: TRBJ1-1
d_call: TRBD1
cdr3_aa: ASSRTGQDTEAF

v_call: TRBV5-6
j_call: TRBJ1-5
d_call: .
cdr3_aa: ASSLGAGLNQPQH

v_call: TRBV7-2
j_call: TRBJ1-1
d_call: .
cdr3_aa: ASSLKGAEAF

v_call: TRBV5-5
j_call: TRBJ2-5
d_call: TRBD2
cdr3_aa: ASSYTTTSAQETQY

v_call: TRBV19
j_call: TRBJ1-3
d_call: .
cdr3_aa: ASSSTGISGNTIY